This T cell receptor beta chain was captured in a study of T cell clonotyping in hematopoietic cell transplantation. Assay: immunoSEQ multiplex PCR; the TCRdb copy retains only in-frame clones and omits some. This sample has 8,500 to 14,000 clones, with about 92% found just once. As for time point: recipient sample about 28 days before transplant, after cytoreduction. J lost 4 bases, V lost 3 bases, and 15 bases had no gene match. This CDR3 contains 17 residues. In germline, CDR1 is SGHRS, CDR2 YFSETQ. Sequencing was performed on peripheral blood mononuclear cells, taken before stem cell transplant. The receptor comes from a woman between 40 and 50 years old with acute myeloid leukemia. Some clones in this sample may be carry-over from other donors' samples. This chain joins TRBV5-1 and TRBJ1-1; 7 nucleotides line up with TRBD1. The CDR3 nucleotides read TGCGCCAGCAGCTCCCGGACAGGTCGTCTCTCGGTCACTGAAGCTTTCTTT. Protein product: CASSSRTGRLSVTEAFF.